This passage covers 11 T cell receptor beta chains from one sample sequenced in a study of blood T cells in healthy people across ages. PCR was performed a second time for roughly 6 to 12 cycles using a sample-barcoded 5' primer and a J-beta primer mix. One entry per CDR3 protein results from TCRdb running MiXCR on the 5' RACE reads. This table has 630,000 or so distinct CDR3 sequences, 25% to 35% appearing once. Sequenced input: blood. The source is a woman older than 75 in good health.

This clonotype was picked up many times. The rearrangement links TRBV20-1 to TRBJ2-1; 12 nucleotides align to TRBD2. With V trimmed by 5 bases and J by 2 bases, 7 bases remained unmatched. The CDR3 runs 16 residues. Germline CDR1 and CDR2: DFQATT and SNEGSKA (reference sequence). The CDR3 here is CSAPGLAGGAYNEQFF. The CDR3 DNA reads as TGCAGTGCTCCGGGACTAGCGGGCGGCGCCTACAATGAGCAGTTCTTC.

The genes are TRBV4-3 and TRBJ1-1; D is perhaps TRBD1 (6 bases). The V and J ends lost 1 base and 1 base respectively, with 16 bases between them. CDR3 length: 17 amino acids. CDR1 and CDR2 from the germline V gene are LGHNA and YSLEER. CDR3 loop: CASSQASRGPGNTEAFF. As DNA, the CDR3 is TGCGCCAGCAGCCAAGCGTCCCGGGGGCCTGGGAACACTGAAGCTTTCTTT.

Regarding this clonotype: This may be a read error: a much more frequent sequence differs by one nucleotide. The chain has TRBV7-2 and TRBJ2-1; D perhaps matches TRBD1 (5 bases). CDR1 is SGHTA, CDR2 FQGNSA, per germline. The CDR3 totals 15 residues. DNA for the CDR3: TGTGCCAACAGCTTAGGGGCAGGCCCCTACAATGAGCAGTTCTTC. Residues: CANSLGAGPYNEQFF.

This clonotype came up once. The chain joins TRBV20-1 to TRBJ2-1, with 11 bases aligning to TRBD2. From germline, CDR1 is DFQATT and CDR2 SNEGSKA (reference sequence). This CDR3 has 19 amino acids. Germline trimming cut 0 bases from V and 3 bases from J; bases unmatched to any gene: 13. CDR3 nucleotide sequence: TGCAGTGCTAGAGATATCGCGAAACCGGGACTAGCGGTCTACAATGAGCAGTTCTTC. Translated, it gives CSARDIAKPGLAVYNEQFF.

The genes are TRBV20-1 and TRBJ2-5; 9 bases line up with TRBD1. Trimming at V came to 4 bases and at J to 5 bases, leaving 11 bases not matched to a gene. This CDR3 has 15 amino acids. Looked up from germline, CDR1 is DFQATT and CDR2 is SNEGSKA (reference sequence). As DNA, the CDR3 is TGCAGTGCTAACCGCGGGACAGGGAATGGGGAGACCCAGTACTTC. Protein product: CSANRGTGNGETQYF.

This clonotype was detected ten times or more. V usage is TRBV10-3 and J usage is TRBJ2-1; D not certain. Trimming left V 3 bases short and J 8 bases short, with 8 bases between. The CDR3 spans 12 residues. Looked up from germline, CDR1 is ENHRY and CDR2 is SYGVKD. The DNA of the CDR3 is TGTGCCATCAGTGATACGGAGCATGAGCAGTTCTTC. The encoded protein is CAISDTEHEQFF.

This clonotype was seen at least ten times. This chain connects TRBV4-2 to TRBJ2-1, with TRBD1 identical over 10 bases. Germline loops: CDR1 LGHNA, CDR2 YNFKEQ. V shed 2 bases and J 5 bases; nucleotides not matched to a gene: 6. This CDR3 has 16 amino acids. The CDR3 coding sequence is TGTGCCAGCAGCCAACTGACAGGGGGCTGGGACAATGAGCAGTTCTTC. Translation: CASSQLTGGWDNEQFF.

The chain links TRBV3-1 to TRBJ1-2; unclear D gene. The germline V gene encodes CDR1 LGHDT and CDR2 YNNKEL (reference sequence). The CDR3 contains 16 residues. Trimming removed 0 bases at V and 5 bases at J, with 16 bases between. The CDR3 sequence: CASSQDRARAHYGYTF. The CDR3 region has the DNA TGTGCCAGCAGCCAAGACCGCGCGAGGGCCCATTATGGCTACACCTTC.

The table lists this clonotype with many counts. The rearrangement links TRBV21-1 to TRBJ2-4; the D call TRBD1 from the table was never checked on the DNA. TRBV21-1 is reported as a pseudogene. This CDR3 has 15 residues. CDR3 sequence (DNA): TGTGCCCCCGGGAAGGTGCGGGAAGCCAAAAACATTCAGTACTTC. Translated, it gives CAPGKVREAKNIQYF.

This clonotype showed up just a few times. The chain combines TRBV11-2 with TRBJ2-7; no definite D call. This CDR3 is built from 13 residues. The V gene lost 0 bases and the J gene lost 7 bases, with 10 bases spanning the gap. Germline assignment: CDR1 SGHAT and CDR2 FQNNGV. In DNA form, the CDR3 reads TGTGCCAGCAGCTTAGATCTAGTCAATGAGCAGTACTTC. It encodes CASSLDLVNEQYF.

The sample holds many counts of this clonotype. The CDR3 loop reads CASRLSQGAYNEQFF. CDR3 DNA sequence: TGTGCCAGCCGCCTTAGTCAGGGTGCCTACAATGAGCAGTTCTTC. The chain combines TRBV27 with TRBJ2-1; tentative D call: TRBD1 (5 bases). Germline CDR1 is MNHEY and CDR2 is SMNVEV (reference sequence). The CDR3 loop spans 15 amino acids. V gave up 8 bases and J gave up 2 bases, with 16 bases separating them.